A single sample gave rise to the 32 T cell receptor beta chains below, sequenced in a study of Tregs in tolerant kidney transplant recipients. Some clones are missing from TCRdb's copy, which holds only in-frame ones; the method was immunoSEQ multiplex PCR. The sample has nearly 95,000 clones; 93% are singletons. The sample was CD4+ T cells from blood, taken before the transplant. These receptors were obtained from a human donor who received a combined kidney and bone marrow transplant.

CDR3 nucleotide sequence: TGTGCCAGCAGTCCTAAGGGGGCCCGATCCTACGAGCAGTACTTC. Encoded protein: CASSPKGARSYEQYF. The chain links TRBV16 to TRBJ2-7; TRBD1 aligns across 7 bases. The J segment lost 1 base and the V segment lost 6 bases, leaving 9 bases of the junction unmatched. Germline V gene lookup returns CDR1 KGHSY and CDR2 FQNENV. This CDR3 is built from 15 residues.

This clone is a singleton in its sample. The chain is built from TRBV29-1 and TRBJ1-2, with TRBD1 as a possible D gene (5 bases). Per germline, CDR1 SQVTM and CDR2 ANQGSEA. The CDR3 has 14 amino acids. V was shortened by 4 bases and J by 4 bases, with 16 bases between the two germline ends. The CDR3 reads CSVAQGTTIYGYTF. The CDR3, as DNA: TGCAGCGTTGCCCAGGGTACAACAATCTATGGCTACACCTTC. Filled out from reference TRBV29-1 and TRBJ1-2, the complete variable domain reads SAVISQKPSRDICQRGTSLTIQCQVDSQVTMMFWYRQQPGQSLTLIATANQGSEATYESGFVIDKFPISRPNLTFSTLTVSNMSPEDSSIYLCSVAQGTTIYGYTFGSGTRLTVV.

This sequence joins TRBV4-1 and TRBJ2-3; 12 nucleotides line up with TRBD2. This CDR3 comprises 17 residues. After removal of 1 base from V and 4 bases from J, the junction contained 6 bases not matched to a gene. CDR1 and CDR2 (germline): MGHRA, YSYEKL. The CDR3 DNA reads TGCGCCAGCAGCCAAGCTTCGGGACTAGCGGGCTCAGATACGCAGTATTTT. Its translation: CASSQASGLAGSDTQYF.

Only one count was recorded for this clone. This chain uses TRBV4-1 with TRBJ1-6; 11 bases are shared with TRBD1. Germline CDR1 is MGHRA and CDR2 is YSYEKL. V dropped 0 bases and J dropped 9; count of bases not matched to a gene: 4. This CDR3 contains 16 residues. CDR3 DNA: TGCGCCAGCAGCCAAGAGAGGACAGGGGGCTTTTCACCCCTCCACTTT. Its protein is CASSQERTGGFSPLHF.

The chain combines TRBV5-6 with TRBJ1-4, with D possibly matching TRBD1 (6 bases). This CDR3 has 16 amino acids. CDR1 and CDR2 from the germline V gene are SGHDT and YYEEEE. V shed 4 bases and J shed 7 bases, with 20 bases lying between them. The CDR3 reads CASSRRGGGQAEKLFF. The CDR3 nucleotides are TGTGCCAGCAGCCGGAGAGGGGGGGGGCAAGCTGAAAAACTGTTTTTT.

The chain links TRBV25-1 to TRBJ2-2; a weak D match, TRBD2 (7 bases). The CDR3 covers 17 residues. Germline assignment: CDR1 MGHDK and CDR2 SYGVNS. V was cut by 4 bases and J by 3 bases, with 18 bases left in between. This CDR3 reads CASSGRGGARDTGELFF. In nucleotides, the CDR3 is TGTGCCAGCAGTGGGAGGGGGGGGGCCAGGGACACCGGGGAGCTGTTTTTT.

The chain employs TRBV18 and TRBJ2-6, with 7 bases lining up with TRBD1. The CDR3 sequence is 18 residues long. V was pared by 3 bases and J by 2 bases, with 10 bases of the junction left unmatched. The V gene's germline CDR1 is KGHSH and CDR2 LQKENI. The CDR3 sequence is CASSPRTGGRAGANVLTF. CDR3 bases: TGTGCCAGCTCACCCCGGACAGGAGGACGGGCTGGGGCCAACGTCCTGACTTTC.

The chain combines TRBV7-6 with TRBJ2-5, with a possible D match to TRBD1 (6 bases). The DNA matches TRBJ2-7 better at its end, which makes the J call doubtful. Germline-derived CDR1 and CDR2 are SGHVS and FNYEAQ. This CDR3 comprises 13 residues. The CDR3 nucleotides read TGTGCCAGCAGCTTGGACAGAATCTACGAGCAGTACTTC. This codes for CASSLDRIYEQYF.

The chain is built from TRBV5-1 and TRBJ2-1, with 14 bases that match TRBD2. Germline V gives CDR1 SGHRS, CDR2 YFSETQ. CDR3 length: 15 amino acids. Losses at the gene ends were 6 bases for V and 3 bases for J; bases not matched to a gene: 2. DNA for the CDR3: TGCGCCAGCACCGGGACTAGCGGGGGCTACAATGAGCAGTTCTTC. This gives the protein CASTGTSGGYNEQFF.

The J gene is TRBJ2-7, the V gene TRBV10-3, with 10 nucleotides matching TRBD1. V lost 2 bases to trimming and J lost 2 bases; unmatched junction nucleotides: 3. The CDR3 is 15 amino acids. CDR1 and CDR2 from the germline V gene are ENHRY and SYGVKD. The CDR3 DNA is TGTGCCATCAGTGAGCGGGGACAGGGGCCCTACGAGCAGTACTTC. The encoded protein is CAISERGQGPYEQYF.

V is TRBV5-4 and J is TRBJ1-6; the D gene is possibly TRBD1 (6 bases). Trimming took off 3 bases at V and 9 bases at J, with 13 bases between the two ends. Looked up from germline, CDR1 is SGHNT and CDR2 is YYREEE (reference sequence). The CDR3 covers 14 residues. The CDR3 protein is CASSSKGESSPLHF. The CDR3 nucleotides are TGTGCCAGCAGCTCGAAGGGGGAGAGTTCACCCCTCCACTTT.

CDR3 nucleotide sequence: TGCGCCAGCAGCTCTTACCGGACTTCTTCCTACGAGCAGTACTTC. Translation: CASSSYRTSSYEQYF. The chain combines TRBV4-1 with TRBJ2-7, with D possibly matching TRBD2 (5 bases). The CDR3 has 15 residues. V gave up 5 bases and J gave up 1 base, with 15 bases separating them. Germline CDR1 MGHRA, CDR2 YSYEKL.

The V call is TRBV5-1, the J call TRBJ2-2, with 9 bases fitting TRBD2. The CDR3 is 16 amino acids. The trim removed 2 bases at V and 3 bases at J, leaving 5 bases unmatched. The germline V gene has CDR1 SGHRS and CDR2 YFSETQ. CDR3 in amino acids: CASSLLAGVDTGELFF. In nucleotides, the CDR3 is TGCGCCAGCAGCTTATTAGCGGGAGTGGACACCGGGGAGCTGTTTTTT.

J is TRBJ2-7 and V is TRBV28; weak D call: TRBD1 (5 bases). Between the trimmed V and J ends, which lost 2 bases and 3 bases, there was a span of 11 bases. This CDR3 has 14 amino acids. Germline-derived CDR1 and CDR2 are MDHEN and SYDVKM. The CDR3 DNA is TGTGCCAGCAGTTTACCAGACAGTAACTACGAGCAGTACTTC. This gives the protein CASSLPDSNYEQYF.

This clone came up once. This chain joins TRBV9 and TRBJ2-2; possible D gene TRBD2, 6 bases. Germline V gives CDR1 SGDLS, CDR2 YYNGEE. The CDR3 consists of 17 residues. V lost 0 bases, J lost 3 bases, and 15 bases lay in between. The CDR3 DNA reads TGTGCCAGCAGCGTAGCCGGTCGCGGGGTACACACCGGGGAGCTGTTTTTT. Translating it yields CASSVAGRGVHTGELFF.

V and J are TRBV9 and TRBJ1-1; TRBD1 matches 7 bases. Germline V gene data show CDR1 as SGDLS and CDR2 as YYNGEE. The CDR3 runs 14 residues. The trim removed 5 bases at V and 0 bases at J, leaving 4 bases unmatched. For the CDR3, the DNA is TGTGCCAGCAGTCTGGGACAGATGAACACTGAAGCTTTCTTT. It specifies CASSLGQMNTEAFF.

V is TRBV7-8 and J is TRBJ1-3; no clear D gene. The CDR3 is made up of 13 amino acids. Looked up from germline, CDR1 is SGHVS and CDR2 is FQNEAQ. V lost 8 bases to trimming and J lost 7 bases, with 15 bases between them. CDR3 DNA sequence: TGTGCCAGCCGACCCGCGGTCGGGAACACCATATATTTT. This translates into CASRPAVGNTIYF.

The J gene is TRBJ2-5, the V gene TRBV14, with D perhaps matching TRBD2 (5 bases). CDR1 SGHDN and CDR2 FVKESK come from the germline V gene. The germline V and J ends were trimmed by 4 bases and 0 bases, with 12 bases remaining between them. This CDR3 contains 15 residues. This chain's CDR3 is CASSPRRAYQETQYF. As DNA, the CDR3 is TGTGCCAGCAGCCCGAGGCGGGCGTACCAAGAGACCCAGTACTTC.

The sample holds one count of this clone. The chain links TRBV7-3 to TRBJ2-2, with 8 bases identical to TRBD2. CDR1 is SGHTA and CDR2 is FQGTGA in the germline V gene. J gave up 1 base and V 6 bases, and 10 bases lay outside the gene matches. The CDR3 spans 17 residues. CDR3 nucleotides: TGTGCCAGCAGGGATAATAGCGGGGCGCAGAACACCGGGGAGCTGTTTTTT. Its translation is CASRDNSGAQNTGELFF.

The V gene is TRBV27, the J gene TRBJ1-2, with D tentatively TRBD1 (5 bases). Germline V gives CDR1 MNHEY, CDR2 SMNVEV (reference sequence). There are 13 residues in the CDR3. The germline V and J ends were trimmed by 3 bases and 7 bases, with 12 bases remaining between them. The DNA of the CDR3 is TGTGCCAGCAGTTTGACAGCCCGTCTTGGCTACACCTTC. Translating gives CASSLTARLGYTF.

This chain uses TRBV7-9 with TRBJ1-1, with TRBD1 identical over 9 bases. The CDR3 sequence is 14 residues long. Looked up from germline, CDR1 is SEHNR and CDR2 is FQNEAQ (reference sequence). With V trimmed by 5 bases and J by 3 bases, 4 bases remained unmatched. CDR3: CASSDRGGDTEAFF. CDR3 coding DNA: TGTGCCAGCAGCGACAGGGGGGGAGACACTGAAGCTTTCTTT.

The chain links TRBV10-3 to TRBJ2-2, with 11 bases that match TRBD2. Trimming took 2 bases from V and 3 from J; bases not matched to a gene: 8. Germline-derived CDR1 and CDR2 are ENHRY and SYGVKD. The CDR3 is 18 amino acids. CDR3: CAISEKGLAGGHTGELFF. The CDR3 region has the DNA TGTGCCATCAGTGAGAAGGGCCTAGCGGGAGGCCACACCGGGGAGCTGTTTTTT.

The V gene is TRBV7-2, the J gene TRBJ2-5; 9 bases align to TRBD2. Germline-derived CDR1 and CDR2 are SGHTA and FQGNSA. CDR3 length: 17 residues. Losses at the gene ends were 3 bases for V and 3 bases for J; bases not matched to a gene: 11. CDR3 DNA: TGTGCCAGCAGCTTCCGCTCATCGACTAGCGGAAAAGAGACCCAGTACTTC. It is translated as CASSFRSSTSGKETQYF.

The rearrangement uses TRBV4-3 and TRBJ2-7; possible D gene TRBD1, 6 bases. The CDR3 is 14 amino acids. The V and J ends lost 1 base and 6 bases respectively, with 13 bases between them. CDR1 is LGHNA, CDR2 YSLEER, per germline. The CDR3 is CASSQVTRGGEQYF. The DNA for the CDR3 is TGCGCCAGCAGCCAAGTCACCAGGGGCGGCGAGCAGTACTTC.

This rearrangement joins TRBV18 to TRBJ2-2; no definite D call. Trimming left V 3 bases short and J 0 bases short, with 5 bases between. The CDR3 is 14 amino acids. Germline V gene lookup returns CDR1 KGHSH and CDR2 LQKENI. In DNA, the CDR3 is TGTGCCAGCTCACCCTTAACGAACACCGGGGAGCTGTTTTTT. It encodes CASSPLTNTGELFF. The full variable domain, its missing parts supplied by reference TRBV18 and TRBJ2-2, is NAGVMQNPRHLVRRRGQEARLRCSPMKGHSHVYWYRQLPEEGLKFMVYLQKENIIDESGMPKERFSAEFPKEGPSILRIQQVVRGDSAAYFCASSPLTNTGELFFGEGSRLTVL.

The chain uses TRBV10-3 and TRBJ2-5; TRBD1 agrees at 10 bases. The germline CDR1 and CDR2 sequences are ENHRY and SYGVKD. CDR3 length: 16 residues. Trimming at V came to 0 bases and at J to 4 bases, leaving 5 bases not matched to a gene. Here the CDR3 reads CAISESRDRGGETQYF. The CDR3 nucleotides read TGTGCCATCAGTGAGTCCCGGGACAGGGGCGGAGAGACCCAGTACTTC.

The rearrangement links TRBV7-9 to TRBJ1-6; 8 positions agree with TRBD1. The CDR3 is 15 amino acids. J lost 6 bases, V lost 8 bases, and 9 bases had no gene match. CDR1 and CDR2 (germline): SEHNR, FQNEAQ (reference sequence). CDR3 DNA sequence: TGTGCCAGCTTAGGAGGACAGGGTAGTAATTCACCCCTCCACTTT. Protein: CASLGGQGSNSPLHF.

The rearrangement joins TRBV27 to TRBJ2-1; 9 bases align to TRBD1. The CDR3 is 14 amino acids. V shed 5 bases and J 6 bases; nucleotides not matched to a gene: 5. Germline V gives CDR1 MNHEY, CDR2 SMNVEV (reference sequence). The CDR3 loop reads CASSRRQGVNEQFF. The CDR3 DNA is TGTGCCAGCAGTCGTCGACAGGGGGTCAATGAGCAGTTCTTC.

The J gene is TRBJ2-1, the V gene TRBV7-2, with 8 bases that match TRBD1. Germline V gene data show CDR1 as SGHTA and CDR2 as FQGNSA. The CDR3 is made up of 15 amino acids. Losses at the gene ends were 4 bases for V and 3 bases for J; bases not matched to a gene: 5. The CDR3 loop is CASSSGQVFYNEQFF. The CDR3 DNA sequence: TGTGCCAGCAGCTCGGGACAGGTCTTCTACAATGAGCAGTTCTTC. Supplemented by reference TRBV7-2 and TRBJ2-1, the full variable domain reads GAGVSQSPSNKVTEKGKDVELRCDPISGHTALYWYRQSLGQGLEFLIYFQGNSAPDKSGLPSDRFSAERTGGSVSTLTIQRTQQEDSAVYLCASSSGQVFYNEQFFGPGTRLTVL.

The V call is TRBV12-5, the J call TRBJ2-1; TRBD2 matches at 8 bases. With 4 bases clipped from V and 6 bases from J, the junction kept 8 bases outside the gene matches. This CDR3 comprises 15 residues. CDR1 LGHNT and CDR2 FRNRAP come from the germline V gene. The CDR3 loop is CASGYSGALINEQFF. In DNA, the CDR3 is TGTGCTAGTGGTTATAGCGGGGCCTTAATCAATGAGCAGTTCTTC.

The DNA for the CDR3 is TGCGCCAGCACTAGGAGGGGCAGGACGGAGACCCAGTACTTC. Translated, it gives CASTRRGRTETQYF. V is TRBV5-1 and J is TRBJ2-5, with D tentatively TRBD2 (6 bases). The CDR3 has 14 amino acids. Germline assignment: CDR1 SGHRS and CDR2 YFSETQ. V gave up 6 bases and J gave up 5 bases, with 17 bases separating them.

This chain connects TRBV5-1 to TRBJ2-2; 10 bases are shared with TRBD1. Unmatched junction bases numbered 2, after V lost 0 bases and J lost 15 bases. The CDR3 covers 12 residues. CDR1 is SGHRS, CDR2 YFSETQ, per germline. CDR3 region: CASSLEDRGMFF. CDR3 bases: TGCGCCAGCAGCTTGGAGGACAGGGGGATGTTTTTT.